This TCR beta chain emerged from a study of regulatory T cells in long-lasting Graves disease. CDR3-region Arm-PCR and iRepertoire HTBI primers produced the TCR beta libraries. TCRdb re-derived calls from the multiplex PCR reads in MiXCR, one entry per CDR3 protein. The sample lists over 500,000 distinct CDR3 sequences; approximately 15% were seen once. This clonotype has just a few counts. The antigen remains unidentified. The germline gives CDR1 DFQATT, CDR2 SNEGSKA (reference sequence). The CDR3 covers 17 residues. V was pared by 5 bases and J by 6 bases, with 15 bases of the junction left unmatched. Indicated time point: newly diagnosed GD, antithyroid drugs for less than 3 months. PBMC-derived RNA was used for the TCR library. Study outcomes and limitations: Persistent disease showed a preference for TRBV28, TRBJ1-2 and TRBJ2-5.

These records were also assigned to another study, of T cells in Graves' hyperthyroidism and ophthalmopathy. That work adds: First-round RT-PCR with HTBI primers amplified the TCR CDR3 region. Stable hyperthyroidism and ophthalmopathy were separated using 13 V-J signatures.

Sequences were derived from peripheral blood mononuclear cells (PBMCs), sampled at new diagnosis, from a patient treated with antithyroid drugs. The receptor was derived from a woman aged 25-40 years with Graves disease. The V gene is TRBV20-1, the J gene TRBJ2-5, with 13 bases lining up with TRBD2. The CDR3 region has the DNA TGCAGTGCTTCCGGGACTAGCGGGACGAGCCAAGATAAGACCCAGTACTTC. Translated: CSASGTSGTSQDKTQYF.